Listed here are 20 T cell receptor beta chains from one sample, sequenced in a study of shared clonotypes between healthy human individuals. Data came from immunoSEQ multiplex PCR; TCRdb stores just in-frame clones and leaves some out. The sample lists about a million clones; approximately 77% were seen once. Sequenced material: memory CD4+ T cells from PBMCs. Subset of the sample: CD45RA-negative fraction. Source of these receptors: a man aged 18 to 35 in good health. Some clones in this sample may be carry-over from other donors' samples.

J is TRBJ2-1 and V is TRBV6-5; 7 bases are shared with TRBD2. This CDR3 region has 15 residues. V was clipped by 2 bases and J by 5 bases; unmatched bases: 6. Germline V gives CDR1 MNHEY, CDR2 SVGAGI. CDR3 DNA: TGTGCCAGCAGTTACCGGGACTACGGAAACAATGAGCAGTTCTTC. Amino acid sequence: CASSYRDYGNNEQFF.

A remark on this clone: This CDR3 is also generated by other DNA sequences in the sample. The chain has TRBV5-4 and TRBJ1-1; no clear D. V was clipped by 1 base and J by 1 base, with 8 bases between them. CDR1 and CDR2 from the germline V gene are SGHNT and YYREEE (reference sequence). This CDR3 has 14 residues. CDR3 sequence reads: CASSLSQSNTEAFF. The DNA for the CDR3 is TGTGCCAGCAGCTTGTCGCAGTCGAACACTGAAGCTTTCTTT.

CDR3 in DNA: TGTGCCAGCAGCTCCGGAGACTCTGGGGCCAACGTCCTGACTTTC. It yields the protein CASSSGDSGANVLTF. The chain has TRBV7-2 and TRBJ2-6; no definite D call. The CDR3 consists of 15 residues. Trimming took 4 bases from V and 0 from J, leaving 7 bases between them. The germline V gene encodes CDR1 SGHTA and CDR2 FQGNSA. The complete variable domain, with remaining parts taken from reference TRBV7-2 and TRBJ2-6, reads GAGVSQSPSNKVTEKGKDVELRCDPISGHTALYWYRQSLGQGLEFLIYFQGNSAPDKSGLPSDRFSAERTGGSVSTLTIQRTQQEDSAVYLCASSSGDSGANVLTFGAGSRLTVL.

The gene calls are TRBV28 and TRBJ1-2; the D gene is possibly TRBD1 (5 bases). The germline V and J ends were trimmed by 8 bases and 0 bases, with 10 bases remaining between them. Germline CDR1 MDHEN, CDR2 SYDVKM. The CDR3 spans 13 residues. CDR3 DNA sequence: TGTGCCAGCTTGGACACAACTAACTATGGCTACACCTTC. Protein product: CASLDTTNYGYTF.

About this clone: The identical CDR3 is also encoded by other nucleotide sequences in the sample. The rearrangement links TRBV7-3 to TRBJ2-3; no clear D. V lost 5 bases, J lost 0 bases, and 3 bases lay in between. In germline, CDR1 is SGHTA, CDR2 FQGTGA. This CDR3 region has 12 residues. The CDR3: CASSPSTDTQYF. The DNA for the CDR3 is TGTGCCAGCAGCCCTAGCACAGATACGCAGTATTTT.

This chain joins TRBV7-7 and TRBJ2-5; 12 positions agree with TRBD1. The ends lost 5 bases at V and 5 bases at J; junction bases unmatched: 6. The CDR3 length is 15 residues. From germline, CDR1 is SSHAT and CDR2 FNYEAQ (reference sequence). CDR3 residues: CASSIGTGGLETQYF. Here the CDR3 DNA reads TGTGCCAGCAGCATAGGGACAGGGGGCTTGGAGACCCAGTACTTC.

This chain connects TRBV11-2 to TRBJ1-2, with 7 bases aligning to TRBD1. V lost 5 bases and J lost 4; bases outside the gene matches: 4. CDR1 and CDR2 from the germline V gene are SGHAT and FQNNGV. The CDR3 is made up of 13 amino acids. Here the CDR3 reads CASSPRQGYGYTF. The CDR3 nucleotides are TGTGCCAGCAGCCCCCGACAGGGCTATGGCTACACCTTC.

CDR3 amino acids: CASSYRDSSGNTIYF. DNA of the CDR3: TGTGCCAGTAGTTACCGGGACAGCTCTGGAAACACCATATATTTT. The chain links TRBV19 to TRBJ1-3; 7 nucleotides agree with TRBD1. This CDR3 region has 15 residues. Germline V lookup: CDR1 LNHDA, CDR2 SQIVND (reference sequence). J gave up 0 bases and V 5 bases, and 4 bases lay outside the gene matches.

V gene TRBV29-1 combines with J gene TRBJ2-1; 7 bases are a match to TRBD2. From germline, CDR1 is SQVTM and CDR2 ANQGSEA. J lost 10 bases, V lost 6 bases, and 9 bases had no gene match. The CDR3 loop spans 12 amino acids. CDR3 sequence reads: CSVTQGRGEQFF. For the CDR3, the DNA is TGCAGCGTGACACAAGGGAGGGGAGAGCAGTTCTTC.

V usage is TRBV5-1 and J usage is TRBJ2-1; either TRBD1 or TRBD2 may fit D (5 bases each). Per the germline V gene, CDR1 is SGHRS and CDR2 is YFSETQ. The CDR3 spans 14 residues. Trimming removed 0 bases at V and 9 bases at J, with 13 bases between. CDR3 sequence (DNA): TGCGCCAGCAGCTTGGTTTCGGGGCTGGCTGAGCAGTTCTTC. Its protein is CASSLVSGLAEQFF.

The CDR3 coding sequence is TGTGCCAGCAGTCCCCTTGACGTCGGGCGAAGGCAGTTCTTC. Translating gives CASSPLDVGRRQFF. V usage is TRBV28 and J usage is TRBJ2-1; D is undetermined. The V end was cut by 5 bases, the J end by 12 bases, with 20 bases between. There are 14 residues in the CDR3. The V gene's germline CDR1 is MDHEN and CDR2 SYDVKM.

In this sample, this clone turned up many times. The chain uses TRBV5-1 and TRBJ2-3; D is unclear. Germline loops: CDR1 SGHRS, CDR2 YFSETQ. V was pared by 4 bases and J by 2 bases, with 8 bases between. CDR3 length equals 13 residues. The CDR3 bases are TGCGCCAGCAGCGAGTGGGCCACAGATACGCAGTATTTT. This translates into CASSEWATDTQYF.

The CDR3, as DNA: TGTGCCAGCAGCTTAGATCGGACGAGGTCGCCGTATTTT. Protein: CASSLDRTRSPYF. The chain combines TRBV11-2 with TRBJ2-3; no clear D. There are 13 residues in the CDR3. The germline V gene encodes CDR1 SGHAT and CDR2 FQNNGV. V lost 0 bases, J lost 14 bases, and 15 bases lay in between.

V usage is TRBV27 and J usage is TRBJ2-3, with TRBD2 matching 8 bases. CDR1 and CDR2 (germline): MNHEY, SMNVEV (reference sequence). The CDR3 contains 16 residues. Trimming at V came to 5 bases and at J to 3 bases, leaving 10 bases not matched to a gene. The CDR3 here is CASSLLEREITDTQYF. CDR3 nucleotide sequence: TGTGCCAGCAGTCTCCTGGAGCGGGAGATAACAGATACGCAGTATTTT.

This chain links TRBV19 with TRBJ1-1; D gene uncertain. Per germline, CDR1 LNHDA and CDR2 SQIVND (reference sequence). V lost 7 bases and J 3 bases, leaving 15 bases between the germline ends. The CDR3 contains 14 residues. The CDR3 nucleotides are TGTGCCAGTACAGGAGGGAGGGCGGACACTGAAGCTTTCTTT. It specifies CASTGGRADTEAFF.

This chain connects TRBV15 to TRBJ2-7, with a weak D call TRBD1 (7 bases). The V and J ends lost 5 bases and 5 bases respectively, with 16 bases between them. The CDR3 spans 14 residues. Germline CDR1 is LNHNV and CDR2 is YYDKDF (reference sequence). The DNA of the CDR3 is TGTGCCACCAGCGGGGGACGCAGGGGGGACGAGCAGTACTTC. As protein: CATSGGRRGDEQYF.

The chain employs TRBV6-5 and TRBJ2-1; 10 positions agree with TRBD2. Germline CDR1 is MNHEY and CDR2 is SVGAGI. The V gene end was trimmed by 5 bases and the J gene end by 2 bases; junction bases not matched to a gene: 3. The CDR3 runs 15 residues. The CDR3 coding sequence is TGTGCCAGCAGTCCGAGCGGGGGGGCCTACAATGAGCAGTTCTTC. It encodes CASSPSGGAYNEQFF.

The chain joins TRBV18 to TRBJ1-5; D call uncertain. Between the trimmed V and J ends, which lost 3 bases and 0 bases, there was a span of 9 bases. Germline-derived CDR1 and CDR2 are KGHSH and LQKENI. The CDR3 runs to 15 residues. The CDR3 DNA reads TGTGCCAGCTCACCGCAGAAGGCTAGCAATCAGCCCCAGCATTTT. Translating it yields CASSPQKASNQPQHF.

This clone appeared a single time. This chain connects TRBV6-6 to TRBJ2-5; D might be TRBD1 (5 bases). This CDR3 spans 12 amino acids. Looked up from germline, CDR1 is MNHNY and CDR2 is SVGAGI (reference sequence). V was shortened by 5 bases and J by 5 bases, with 9 bases between the two germline ends. CDR3 nucleotides: TGTGCCAGCAGTCAGGGTGGGGAGACCCAGTACTTC. It codes for CASSQGGETQYF.

The gene calls are TRBV10-2 and TRBJ2-1, with 13 bases identical to TRBD2. V dropped 4 bases and J dropped 7; count of bases not matched to a gene: 7. Per the germline V gene, CDR1 is WSHSY and CDR2 is SAAADI. The CDR3 extends over 16 amino acids. CDR3 loop: CASSVLAGGPSNEQFF. The CDR3 DNA is TGCGCCAGCAGTGTACTAGCGGGAGGGCCGAGTAATGAGCAGTTCTTC.